This T cell receptor (beta chain) is drawn from a study of cytotoxic CD8 clonotypes in ibrutinib-treated CLL. Study in general: Results showed roughly 25 partial and 2 complete responses; following median approximately 69 months, approximately 15 remained remitted, roughly twelve advanced. Across samples, productive templates numbered over 200,000 and productive rearrangements reached roughly 98,000 on average.

TCRdb's copy holds only in-frame clones and misses some; the assay was immunoSEQ multiplex PCR. The sample holds tens of thousands of clones, 49% seen once. The CDR3 is 13 residues long. Germline V gene data show CDR1 as SGHTA and CDR2 as FQGNSA. Trimming took 5 bases from V and 1 from J, leaving 8 bases between them. The input for sequencing was PBMCs, taken before ibrutinib treatment. The sequence was obtained from a human donor with chronic lymphocytic leukemia. The chain uses TRBV7-2 and TRBJ1-1; D uncertain. The CDR3 reads CASSLWGNTEAFF. As DNA, the CDR3 is TGTGCCAGCAGCCTCTGGGGGAACACTGAAGCTTTCTTT.